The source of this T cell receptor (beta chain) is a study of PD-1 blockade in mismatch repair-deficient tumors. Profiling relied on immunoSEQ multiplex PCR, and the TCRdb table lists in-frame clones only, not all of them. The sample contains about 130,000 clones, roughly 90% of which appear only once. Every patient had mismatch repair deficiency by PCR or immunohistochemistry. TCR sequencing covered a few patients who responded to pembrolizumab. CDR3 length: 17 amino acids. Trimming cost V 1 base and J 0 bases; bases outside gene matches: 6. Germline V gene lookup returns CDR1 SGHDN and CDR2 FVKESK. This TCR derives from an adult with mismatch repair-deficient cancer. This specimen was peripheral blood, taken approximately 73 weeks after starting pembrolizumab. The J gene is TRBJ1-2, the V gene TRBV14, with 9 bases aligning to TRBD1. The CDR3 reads CASSQADRGQTNYGYTF. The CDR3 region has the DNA TGTGCCAGCAGCCAAGCGGACAGGGGACAGACTAACTATGGCTACACCTTC. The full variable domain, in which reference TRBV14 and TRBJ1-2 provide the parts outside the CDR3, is EAGVTQFPSHSVIEKGQTVTLRCDPISGHDNLYWYRRVMGKEIKFLLHFVKESKQDESGMPNNRFLAERTGGTYSTLKVQPAELEDSGVYFCASSQADRGQTNYGYTFGSGTRLTVV.